This is a list of T cell receptor beta chains from one sample in a study of cytomegalovirus exposure and HLA in healthy donors. Assay: immunoSEQ multiplex PCR; the TCRdb copy retains only in-frame clones and omits some. Of about 200,000 clones in the sample, 73% are singletons; the top ten hold less than 2%. Source material: PBMCs. Receptors originate from a woman aged 25-40 years in good health and CMV-seronegative. Both conserved end residues are part of each CDR3. The D gene is left open where the match is weak. Expanded clones are given a class, and other clones once, few, many or no size at all.

abundance,j_gene,d_gene,v_gene,CDR3aa,CDR3nt
.,TRBJ2-6,TRBD1,TRBV19,CATGTGHSGANVLTF,TGTGCCACCGGGACAGGGCACTCTGGGGCCAACGTCCTGACTTTC
.,TRBJ2-7,TRBD2,TRBV5-1,CASSLLSSGLYEQYF,TGCGCCAGCAGCTTGTTGTCTAGCGGGCTCTACGAGCAGTACTTC
.,TRBJ1-1,TRBD1,TRBV30,CAALARGRNTEAFF,TGTGCCGCCCTAGCAAGGGGGCGGAACACTGAAGCTTTCTTT
.,TRBJ2-1,.,TRBV29-1,CSVSSGNSYNEQFF,TGCAGCGTTTCCAGCGGAAACTCCTACAATGAGCAGTTCTTC
few,TRBJ2-7,TRBD1,TRBV11-1,CASSPPGQGYYEQYF,TGTGCCAGCAGCCCCCCGGGACAGGGTTACTACGAGCAGTACTTC
.,TRBJ2-5,TRBD2,TRBV4-1,CASSQAPAGGRETQYF,TGCGCCAGCAGCCAGGCGCCAGCGGGAGGTCGAGAGACCCAGTACTTC
few,TRBJ2-7,.,TRBV6-5,CASGQSPYEQYF,TGTGCCAGCGGACAGTCTCCCTACGAGCAGTACTTC
few,TRBJ2-1,TRBD2,TRBV6-6,CASRPGLAGVDEQFF,TGTGCCAGCAGGCCGGGACTAGCGGGAGTCGATGAGCAGTTCTTC
few,TRBJ2-1,.,TRBV30,CAWSRPPLEYNEQFF,TGTGCCTGGAGCCGACCTCCTCTAGAGTACAATGAGCAGTTCTTC
.,TRBJ2-7,.,TRBV7-9,CASSLATTGIWYF,TGTGCCAGCAGCTTAGCGACCACAGGGATTTGGTACTTC
.,TRBJ2-5,.,TRBV7-9,CASSVVAYQETQYF,TGTGCCAGCAGCGTCGTAGCGTACCAAGAGACCCAGTACTTC
.,TRBJ2-7,TRBD1,TRBV7-8,CASSRGTAYYEQYF,TGTGCCAGCTCCCGTGGGACAGCTTACTACGAGCAGTACTTC
few,TRBJ1-4,.,TRBV6-1,CASKGRGGEKLFF,TGTGCCAGCAAGGGCAGGGGAGGGGAAAAACTGTTTTTT
.,TRBJ1-5,TRBD1,TRBV7-9,CASSLEGQGRQPQHF,TGTGCCAGCAGCTTAGAAGGACAGGGACGTCAGCCCCAGCATTTT
once,TRBJ2-7,TRBD2,TRBV7-2,CASSLRTSGSYEQYF,TGTGCCAGCAGCTTAAGGACTAGCGGGAGTTACGAGCAGTACTTC
.,TRBJ2-7,.,TRBV6-5,CASSTAGTGSYEQYF,TGTGCCAGCAGTACAGCGGGGACAGGCTCCTACGAGCAGTACTTC
few,TRBJ2-5,TRBD2,TRBV7-2,CASSEGLAGGTQYF,TGTGCCAGCAGCGAGGGACTAGCGGGGGGGACCCAGTACTTC
.,TRBJ1-1,.,TRBV19,CASSPRAGGTEAFF,TGTGCCAGTAGTCCTAGAGCCGGTGGGACTGAAGCTTTCTTT
.,TRBJ1-6,.,TRBV7-8,CASSPLGRGSNSPLHF,TGTGCCAGCAGCCCCCTCGGTCGAGGGAGTAATTCACCCCTCCACTTT
.,TRBJ2-1,TRBD2,TRBV7-2,CASVMIGGAPNEQFF,TGTGCCAGCGTTATGATCGGGGGGGCTCCCAATGAGCAGTTCTTC
.,TRBJ1-5,TRBD1,TRBV9,CASSEGGQGYQPQHF,TGTGCCAGCAGCGAGGGGGGACAGGGGTATCAGCCCCAGCATTTT
few,TRBJ2-7,.,TRBV19,CASQPTAGLLEQYF,TGTGCCAGCCAGCCCACGGCGGGCCTTCTAGAGCAGTACTTC
.,TRBJ2-1,TRBD1,TRBV4-1,CASSIDRGSSYNEQFF,TGCGCCAGCAGCATTGACAGGGGGAGCTCCTACAATGAGCAGTTCTTC
.,TRBJ2-1,TRBD1,TRBV5-1,CASSWTGTGSYNEQFF,TGCGCCAGCAGCTGGACCGGGACAGGGAGTTACAATGAGCAGTTCTTC
.,TRBJ1-6,.,TRBV19,CASSIVGNSPLHF,TGTGCCAGTAGTATAGTCGGGAATTCACCCCTCCACTTT
.,TRBJ2-7,.,TRBV2,CASSEGLQYEQYF,TGTGCCAGCAGTGAGGGACTCCAATACGAGCAGTACTTC
.,TRBJ2-5,.,TRBV2,CASSRTGTQETQYF,TGTGCCAGCAGCCGAACAGGGACCCAAGAGACCCAGTACTTC
.,TRBJ1-5,TRBD1,TRBV7-8,CASSLGTGTGGSNQPQHF,TGTGCCAGCAGCTTAGGCACTGGGACAGGGGGAAGCAATCAGCCCCAGCATTTT
few,TRBJ2-1,.,TRBV7-8,CASSFAGGFSNEQFF,TGTGCCAGCAGTTTTGCGGGTGGCTTCTCCAATGAGCAGTTCTTC
.,TRBJ1-2,.,TRBV5-4,CASSLDSPLWGYTF,TGTGCCAGCAGCTTGGATAGTCCCCTCTGGGGCTACACCTTC
.,TRBJ2-7,TRBD2,TRBV10-3,CAISDVLAGDLLTPYYEQYF,TGTGCCATCAGTGATGTCCTAGCGGGGGACCTCCTCACACCGTACTACGAGCAGTACTTC
.,TRBJ2-1,.,TRBV7-8,CASSFTYNEQFF,TGTGCCAGCAGCTTTACCTACAATGAGCAGTTCTTC
.,TRBJ2-1,.,TRBV6-1,CASSDPFIGGGSYNEQFF,TGTGCCAGCAGTGATCCCTTTATAGGGGGGGGGTCCTACAATGAGCAGTTCTTC
.,TRBJ1-1,TRBD1,TRBV19,CASSWDRVGPGTAFF,TGTGCCAGTAGTTGGGACAGAGTAGGGCCGGGAACAGCTTTCTTT
.,TRBJ1-2,.,TRBV5-6,CASSFQVNYGYTF,TGTGCCAGCAGCTTCCAGGTTAACTATGGCTACACCTTC
.,TRBJ1-2,.,TRBV19,CASKPPSGINYGYTF,TGTGCCAGTAAACCCCCGTCAGGGATTAACTATGGCTACACCTTC
.,TRBJ1-1,.,TRBV5-1,CASSLDRGYPEAFF,TGCGCCAGCAGCTTGGATAGGGGTTACCCTGAAGCTTTCTTT
.,TRBJ2-2,.,TRBV27,CASSSVTENTGELFF,TGTGCCAGCAGTTCGGTGACAGAGAACACCGGGGAGCTGTTTTTT
.,TRBJ1-2,.,TRBV7-2,CASSLAQIPYGYTF,TGTGCCAGCAGCTTAGCGCAGATACCCTATGGCTACACCTTC
.,TRBJ1-2,.,TRBV2,CASSVRTEDYGYTF,TGTGCCAGCAGTGTTAGGACAGAGGACTATGGCTACACCTTC
once,TRBJ2-6,.,TRBV19,CASSTRRSGANVLTF,TGTGCCAGTAGTACCCGTCGGTCTGGGGCCAACGTCCTGACTTTC
.,TRBJ1-5,.,TRBV19,CASSSRQRQPQHF,TGTGCCAGTAGTTCCCGACAGAGACAGCCCCAGCATTTT
.,TRBJ2-1,.,TRBV6-5,CASSRGGRNEQFF,TGTGCCAGCTCCCGCGGAGGGCGCAATGAGCAGTTCTTC
.,TRBJ1-2,.,TRBV5-5,CASSLDIAGANGYTF,TGTGCCAGCAGCTTAGACATAGCGGGGGCAAATGGCTACACCTTC
.,TRBJ2-5,TRBD2,TRBV7-9,CASTRAAGGRKETQYF,TGTGCCAGCACTCGGGCGGCGGGAGGGCGTAAAGAGACCCAGTACTTC
.,TRBJ2-1,TRBD2,TRBV7-8,CASSLGPRASGRNNEQFF,TGTGCCAGCAGCTTAGGCCCCCGGGCGAGCGGGAGAAACAATGAGCAGTTCTTC